This is a list of T cell receptor beta chains from one sample in a study of cytomegalovirus exposure and HLA in healthy donors. Sequencing was performed with immunoSEQ multiplex PCR; in TCRdb, only in-frame clones are kept and a portion is missing. In the table there are about 130,000 clones, 80% of which are singletons. Material for sequencing was PBMCs. The receptors were sampled from a man younger than 40 in good health and CMV-seronegative. Each CDR3 is given with its conserved first and last residue. A D gene is named only where the DNA matches it firmly. Only part of the rows carry a size: once, few, many, or a class if the clone is expanded.

TRBV19	TRBJ2-5	TRBD1	.	TGTGCCAGTAGTACCGACAGGGCTGGGACCCAGTACTTC	CASSTDRAGTQYF
TRBV28	TRBJ1-1	.	.	.	CASSSSDRAEAFF
TRBV28	TRBJ1-1	.	.	TGTGCCAGCAGTACAGGTTCTTCTGAAGCTTTCTTT	CASSTGSSEAFF
TRBV29-1	TRBJ2-2	.	few	TGCAGCGTTGTAAGCGGAAACACCGGGGAGCTGTTTTTT	CSVVSGNTGELFF
TRBV27	TRBJ2-2	.	.	TGTGCCAGCAGTTCATCCGGGGAGCTGTTTTTT	CASSSSGELFF
TRBV27	TRBJ1-1	.	.	TGTGCCAGCAGAAAAGAACAGGGAGTGAACACTGAAGCTTTCTTT	CASRKEQGVNTEAFF
TRBV5-4	TRBJ2-7	.	.	TGTGCCAGCAGCTTGGCTTCAACCCTAAACGAGCAGTACTTC	CASSLASTLNEQYF
TRBV19	TRBJ1-1	.	.	TGTGCCAGTAGTATATCGGTAGGGGCTGCGGCTGAAGCTTTCTTT	CASSISVGAAAEAFF
TRBV7-8	TRBJ1-1	TRBD1	.	TGTGCCAGCAGCTTAGATGGGGAAAGGACAGGACGGAACACTGAAGCTTTCTTT	CASSLDGERTGRNTEAFF
TRBV7-9	TRBJ1-1	TRBD1	.	TGTGCCAGCAGCCGAGGACAGGGGACTGAAGCTTTCTTT	CASSRGQGTEAFF
TRBV14	TRBJ1-4	.	.	TGTGCCAGCAGCCAAGACGGAGAAGAAAAACTGTTTTTT	CASSQDGEEKLFF
TRBV7-7	TRBJ2-2	.	.	TGTGCCAGCAGCTTAACCAGGGGTGGCGGGGAGCTGTTTTTT	CASSLTRGGGELFF
TRBV13	TRBJ1-2	TRBD1	.	TGTGCCAGCAGACGACAGGGGACTGGGTATGGCTACACCTTC	CASRRQGTGYGYTF
TRBV2	TRBJ1-2	.	.	TGTGCCAGCAGTTTGGACAGCTATGGCTACACCTTC	CASSLDSYGYTF
TRBV6-5	TRBJ2-4	.	.	TGTGCCAGCAGTGCGATGGGGGCCCGAGACCGGATTCAGTACTTC	CASSAMGARDRIQYF
TRBV19	TRBJ2-1	TRBD1	.	TGTGCCACCCAATTATCCGGGACAGGGGTCCCCTATGAGCAGTTCTTC	CATQLSGTGVPYEQFF
TRBV5-8	TRBJ1-5	TRBD1	.	TGTGCCAGCAGCTCCGGACAGGCGAATCAGCCCCAGCATTTT	CASSSGQANQPQHF
TRBV2	TRBJ2-3	.	once	TGTGCCAGCAGTGTCAGGTTAGCGGAATCAGATACGCAGTATTTT	CASSVRLAESDTQYF
TRBV27	TRBJ2-1	.	.	TGTGCCAGCAGTCCCAGGGGGACTAGTCGGGAGAAGGCCTACAATGAGCAGTTCTTC	CASSPRGTSREKAYNEQFF
TRBV25-1	TRBJ1-2	.	.	TGTGCCAGCAGTGATATAGTGGTTGGGGGCGGTAGCTATGGCTACACCTTC	CASSDIVVGGGSYGYTF
TRBV4-3	TRBJ2-1	TRBD2	.	TGCGCCAGCACCCCGACTAGCGGGAGAGCCTCCCCCTACAATGAGCAGTTCTTC	CASTPTSGRASPYNEQFF
TRBV6-5	TRBJ2-1	.	.	TGTGCCAGCAGTCAGACAACGAGCTCCTACAATGAGCAGTTCTTC	CASSQTTSSYNEQFF
TRBV11-3	TRBJ1-4	TRBD1	.	TGTGCCAGCAGCTCAGGGACAGGGGGCGGATGGGTAAAACTGTTTTTT	CASSSGTGGGWVKLFF
TRBV4-2	TRBJ1-4	.	.	TGTGCCAGCGGGGACTCAGCTAATGAAAAACTGTTTTTT	CASGDSANEKLFF
TRBV28	TRBJ1-1	TRBD1	few	TGTGCCAGCAGTTTGATACAGGGGGGCACTGAAGCTTTCTTT	CASSLIQGGTEAFF
TRBV27	TRBJ1-5	TRBD1	.	TGTGCCAGCAGTGAAGACAGGGCGGGCAATCAGCCCCAGCATTTT	CASSEDRAGNQPQHF
TRBV27	TRBJ2-3	TRBD2	.	TGTGCCAGCAGTTTATGGGCTAGCGCGGGAGCAGGAGATACGCAGTATTTT	CASSLWASAGAGDTQYF
TRBV9	TRBJ2-1	TRBD2	.	TGTGCCAGCAGCCATCAACCTAGCGGTAGCTCCTACAATGAGCAGTTCTTC	CASSHQPSGSSYNEQFF
TRBV6-1	TRBJ2-7	TRBD1	.	TGTGCCAGCAGACACAACCAGGGGGTCTCCTACGAGCAGTACTTC	CASRHNQGVSYEQYF
TRBV6-1	TRBJ2-7	.	.	TGTGCCAGCAGTGAAGTCCAGGGCAGGGAGCAGTACTTC	CASSEVQGREQYF
TRBV29-1	TRBJ2-7	.	.	TGCAGCGTTGAAGATGAGAGGGCTGGGCAGTACTTC	CSVEDERAGQYF
TRBV9	TRBJ2-6	TRBD2	.	TGTGCCAGCAGCGTAGGACTAGCGGGAGGGGGGGCCAACGTCCTGACTTTC	CASSVGLAGGGANVLTF
TRBV7-8	TRBJ2-7	TRBD2	.	TGTGCCAGCAGCTTAGGATCCAGGCGGGAGCACTTC	CASSLGSRREHF
TRBV7-2	TRBJ2-5	TRBD2	.	TGTGCCAGCAGCCTAGGAGTAGCGGGACGGGAGGAGCAGTACTTC	CASSLGVAGREEQYF
TRBV4-1	TRBJ1-1	.	few	TGCGCCAGCAGCCCCCAGGGTATGATCACTGAAGCTTTCTTT	CASSPQGMITEAFF
TRBV19	TRBJ2-3	TRBD1	few	TGTGCCAGTTCACTTGCCGGGACAGGGGGGACAGATACGCAGTATTTT	CASSLAGTGGTDTQYF
TRBV5-4	TRBJ1-4	TRBD1	few	TGTGCCAGCAGCAAGAAGGACAGGGGGAGTGAAAAACTGTTTTTT	CASSKKDRGSEKLFF
TRBV25-1	TRBJ2-7	.	once	TGTGCCAGCAGTGTGGTTGGGGGAGGCCACGAGCAGTACTTC	CASSVVGGGHEQYF
TRBV5-1	TRBJ2-1	TRBD2	.	TGCGCCAGCACACCGGGAGGGCCCCACAATGAGCAGTTCTTC	CASTPGGPHNEQFF
TRBV28	TRBJ1-5	TRBD1	few	TGTGCCAGCAGTGCCCCGATCTCCCAGGGGGATCAGCCCCAGCATTTT	CASSAPISQGDQPQHF
TRBV7-6	TRBJ1-4	TRBD1	.	TGTGCCAGCAGCTTAGTGGGACAGGGGGTTTCTAATGAAAAACTGTTTTTT	CASSLVGQGVSNEKLFF
TRBV11-2	TRBJ2-1	TRBD2	.	TGTGCCAGCAGCGCCGGGACTAGTGCCTACAATGAGCAGTTCTTC	CASSAGTSAYNEQFF
TRBV28	TRBJ1-1	TRBD1	.	TGTGCCAGCAGTTTACCTCCTGGACAGGGGCTAATGAACACTGAAGCTTTCTTT	CASSLPPGQGLMNTEAFF
TRBV7-6	TRBJ2-7	.	.	TGTGCCAGCAGCTTAGGTGCGGGCTACGAGCAGTACTTC	CASSLGAGYEQYF
TRBV7-2	TRBJ1-1	.	.	TGTGCCAGCAGCACCCTTACCGGGACTGAAGCTTTCTTT	CASSTLTGTEAFF
TRBV19	TRBJ1-1	.	.	TGTGCCAGTATGAAGTGGTCTATGAACACTGAAGCTTTCTTT	CASMKWSMNTEAFF
TRBV7-3	TRBJ1-1	.	.	TGTGCCAGCAGCCCGCAGGGTATGAGCACTGAAGCTTTCTTT	CASSPQGMSTEAFF
TRBV28	TRBJ2-7	TRBD1	.	TGTGCCAGCAGCCAAGGGGCAGGGGGATCCTACGAGCAGTACTTC	CASSQGAGGSYEQYF
TRBV6-5	TRBJ2-3	.	.	TGTGCCAGCAAAAGGACTGGGACGCAGTATTTT	CASKRTGTQYF
TRBV7-9	TRBJ2-7	.	.	TGTGCCAGCAGCCTTGTAGATCCTCGGTACGAGCAGTACTTC	CASSLVDPRYEQYF
TRBV6-1	TRBJ2-4	TRBD1	.	TGTGCCAGCAGAAGACTGGGACAGGAGAAAAACATTCAGTACTTC	CASRRLGQEKNIQYF
TRBV7-9	TRBJ1-1	.	few	TGTGCCAGCAGCTTAACTTGGGCAGGTGAAGCTTTCTTT	CASSLTWAGEAFF
TRBV5-1	TRBJ2-7	.	.	TGCGCCAGCAGCTCGGGGGACTCCTACGAGCAGTACTTC	CASSSGDSYEQYF